This paragraph covers one T cell receptor beta chain sequence. Antigen: not known. Sequencing used immunoSEQ multiplex PCR; TCRdb keeps in-frame clones, though not all of them. Of about 88,000 clones in the sample, just over 90% were seen once. This entry comes from a study of T cell responses to AZD1222 COVID-19 vaccine. Points from the study as a whole: The CD4 TCRs associated with vaccination extended across spike and predominated at 160-218 and 743-854. Donors were chiefly white British, with a greater number of females, and clonal diversity was perhaps underestimated.

V was shortened by 1 base and J by 4 bases, with 14 bases between the two germline ends. This CDR3 is 15 amino acids long. Germline loops: CDR1 SGHDT, CDR2 YYEEEE. The chain links TRBV5-6 to TRBJ1-2; D is undetermined. This TCR was recovered from an adult in good health. This sample comprised peripheral blood, obtained on day 0 of AZD1222 vaccination. The CDR3 spells CASSLTRGSSYGYTF. The DNA for the CDR3 is TGTGCCAGCAGCTTGACTCGGGGTTCATCCTATGGCTACACCTTC.